The present entry profiles one T cell receptor (beta chain) with its context. The data stem from a study of CD8 T cells in Susac syndrome. The T cells that were sequenced for TCR beta were CD8+ and CD4+ cells from blood. Each multiple sclerosis control was a treatment-naive patient with relapsing-remitting disease that was either stable or active. TEMRA cells were FACS-enriched and CD8+ and CD4+ T cells negatively isolated. Reverse transcription used roughly 0.45 to 1 ug RNA and random hexamers. The amplification used immunoSEQ multiplex PCR on TCR beta CDR3; it spanned 54 Vbeta and 13 Jbeta. TCRdb fed the immunoSEQ multiplex PCR reads into MiXCR, producing one record per CDR3 protein. The sample lists about 300,000 distinct CDR3 sequences; about 91% were seen once. The V gene's germline CDR1 is LNHDA and CDR2 SQIVND (reference sequence). With 3 bases removed from V and 7 bases from J, the gap between germline ends came to 12 bases. The CDR3 totals 13 residues.

This sequence was found in a human donor with multiple sclerosis. The gene calls are TRBV19 and TRBJ1-1; D gene unclear. Source material: CD8+ T cells from PBMCs. As DNA, the CDR3 is TGTGCCAGTAGTATCGGGCCGGGGTATGAAGCTTTCTTT. Its translation: CASSIGPGYEAFF.